This T cell receptor (beta chain) originates from a study of low-dose radiotherapy and immunotherapy resistance in tumors. Study details: Per fraction, Cohort 1 was given 0.5 Gy every 2 weeks, for a total of 6.5 Gy.

The germline gives CDR1 DFQATT, CDR2 SNEGSKA (reference sequence). J was trimmed by 2 bases and V by 4 bases; bases with no gene match: 7. The CDR3 sequence is 16 residues long. Time point indicated: before trial treatment. With TRAV- and TRBV-specific primers, first-strand cDNA was made, covering the alpha and beta chains. Both a constant-region primer and a V-primer adapter served to amplify TCRs across roughly 22 PCR cycles. MiXCR, applied by TCRdb to the reads, yields one record per CDR3 protein. Among about 39,000 distinct CDR3 sequences, roughly 31% were seen once, and the ten largest hold 3.7%. This clonotype was observed many times.

This chain links TRBV20-1 with TRBJ2-3, with 12 bases identical to TRBD2. The TCR originated in a male donor with gallbladder cancer. Sequences were derived from PBMCs, sampled before treatment. As DNA, the CDR3 is TGCAGTGCTACCCGACTAGCGGGGGATAACACAGATACGCAGTATTTT. It yields the protein CSATRLAGDNTDTQYF.